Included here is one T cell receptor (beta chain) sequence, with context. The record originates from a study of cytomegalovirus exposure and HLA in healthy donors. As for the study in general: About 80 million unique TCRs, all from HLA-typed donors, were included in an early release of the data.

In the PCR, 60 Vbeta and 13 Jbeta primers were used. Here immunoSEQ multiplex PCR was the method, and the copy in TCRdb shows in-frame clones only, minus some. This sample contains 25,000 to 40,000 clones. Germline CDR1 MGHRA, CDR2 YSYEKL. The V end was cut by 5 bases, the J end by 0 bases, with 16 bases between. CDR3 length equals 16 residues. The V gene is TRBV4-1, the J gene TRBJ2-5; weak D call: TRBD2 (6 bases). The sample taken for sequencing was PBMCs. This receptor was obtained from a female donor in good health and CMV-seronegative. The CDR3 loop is CASSSPRGGNQETQYF. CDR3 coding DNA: TGCGCCAGCAGCTCCCCTCGGGGAGGTAACCAAGAGACCCAGTACTTC.